Below, one TCR beta chain is given with its context. This record belongs to a study of blood T cell repertoires in COVID-19. Turning to the study itself: The origin of the acute and convalescent COVID-19 samples was the United States, Italy and Spain.

Under the authors' procedure: Amplification of reference gene primers was used by the study to estimate nucleated cell counts. Assay: immunoSEQ multiplex PCR; the TCRdb copy retains only in-frame clones and omits some. V and J calls plus clone size are reproduced from that table; the DNA served to infer D and trimming. This sample has 410,000 or so clones; around nine tenths occur once, and the top ten carry 1.5% to 1.9%. Patients at the Seattle site were enrolled during active infection and followed longitudinally. The germline V gene has CDR1 LNHDA and CDR2 SQIVND (reference sequence). The V end was cut by 1 base, the J end by 4 bases, with 10 bases between. The CDR3 has 15 residues.

This TCR was sampled from a woman aged 40 to 50 with COVID-19, enrolled during active disease. Sequenced sample: peripheral blood. The chain employs TRBV19 and TRBJ2-2; D uncertain. DNA for the CDR3: TGTGCCAGTAGTATAGTTGGAGAAGGCACCGGGGAGCTGTTTTTT. Its translation is CASSIVGEGTGELFF. The full variable domain, in which reference TRBV19 and TRBJ2-2 provide the parts outside the CDR3, is DGGITQSPKYLFRKEGQNVTLSCEQNLNHDAMYWYRQDPGQGLRLIYYSQIVNDFQKGDIAEGYSVSREKKESFPLTVTSAQKNPTAFYLCASSIVGEGTGELFFGEGSRLTVL.